The present TCR beta chain was sequenced within a study of blood T cell repertoires in COVID-19. The overall study: The United States, Italy and Spain were the sources of the acute and convalescent COVID-19 samples. From T cells, B-cell-depleted T cells, or PBMCs came the material, which was cDNA or gDNA.

The CDR3 length is 15 residues. CDR1 and CDR2 (germline): SGHDT, YYEEEE. The V gene lost 0 bases and the J gene lost 7 bases, with 16 bases spanning the gap. The assay was immunoSEQ multiplex PCR, and TCRdb's table has in-frame clones only and misses some. Found here are around 150,000 clones, approximately 86% of them singletons; the top ten hold about 4.2%. The genes are TRBV5-6 and TRBJ1-1; the D is unclear. Sequenced sample: peripheral blood. The sequence was obtained from a woman aged 55-75 years with active or convalescent COVID-19. CDR3 residues: CASSLGRFGVHEAFF. The CDR3 nucleotides read TGTGCCAGCAGCTTGGGCCGGTTCGGGGTACATGAAGCTTTCTTT.